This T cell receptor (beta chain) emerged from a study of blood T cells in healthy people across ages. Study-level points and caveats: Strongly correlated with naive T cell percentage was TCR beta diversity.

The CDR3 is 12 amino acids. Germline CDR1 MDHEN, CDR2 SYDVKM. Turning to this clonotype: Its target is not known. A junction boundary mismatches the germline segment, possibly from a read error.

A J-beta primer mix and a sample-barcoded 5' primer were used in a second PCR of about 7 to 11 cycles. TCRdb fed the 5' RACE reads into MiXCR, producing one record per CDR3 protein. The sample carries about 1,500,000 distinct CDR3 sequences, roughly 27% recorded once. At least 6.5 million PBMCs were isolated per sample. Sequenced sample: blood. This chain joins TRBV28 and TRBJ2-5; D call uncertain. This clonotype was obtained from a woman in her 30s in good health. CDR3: CTSRTVQETQYF. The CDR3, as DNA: TGTACCAGTAGGACGGTACAAGAGACCCAGTACTTC.